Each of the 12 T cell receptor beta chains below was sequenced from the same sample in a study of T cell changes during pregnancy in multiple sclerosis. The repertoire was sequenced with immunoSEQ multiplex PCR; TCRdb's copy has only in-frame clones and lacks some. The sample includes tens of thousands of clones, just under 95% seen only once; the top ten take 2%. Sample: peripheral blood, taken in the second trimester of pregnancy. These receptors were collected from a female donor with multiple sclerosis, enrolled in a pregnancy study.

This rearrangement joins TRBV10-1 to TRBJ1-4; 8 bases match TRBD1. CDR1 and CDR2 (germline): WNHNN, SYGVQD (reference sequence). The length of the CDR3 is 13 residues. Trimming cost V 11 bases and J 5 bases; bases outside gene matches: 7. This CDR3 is CAPGDRPNEKLFF. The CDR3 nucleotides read TGCGCCCCCGGGGACAGGCCGAATGAAAAACTGTTTTTT.

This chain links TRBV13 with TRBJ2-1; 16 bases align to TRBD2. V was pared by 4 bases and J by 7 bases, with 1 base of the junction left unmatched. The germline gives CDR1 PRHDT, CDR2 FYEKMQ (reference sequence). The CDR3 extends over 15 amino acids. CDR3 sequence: CASSSGLAGGNEQFF. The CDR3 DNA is TGTGCCAGCAGCTCGGGACTAGCGGGAGGGAATGAGCAGTTCTTC. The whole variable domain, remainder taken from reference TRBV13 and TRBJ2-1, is AAGVIQSPRHLIKEKRETATLKCYPIPRHDTVYWYQQGPGQDPQFLISFYEKMQSDKGSIPDRFSAQQFSDYHSELNMSSLELGDSALYFCASSSGLAGGNEQFFGPGTRLTVL.

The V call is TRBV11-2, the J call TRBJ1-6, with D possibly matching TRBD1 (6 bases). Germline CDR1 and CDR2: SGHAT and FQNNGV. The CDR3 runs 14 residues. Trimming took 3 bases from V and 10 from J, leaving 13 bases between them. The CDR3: CASSLGARGSPLHF. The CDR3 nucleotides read TGTGCCAGCAGCTTGGGGGCAAGAGGGTCACCCCTCCACTTT.

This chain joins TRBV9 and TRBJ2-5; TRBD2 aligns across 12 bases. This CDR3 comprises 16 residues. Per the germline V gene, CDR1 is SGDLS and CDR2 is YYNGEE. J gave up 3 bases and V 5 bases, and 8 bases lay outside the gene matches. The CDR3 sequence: CASSLGPSGGEETQYF. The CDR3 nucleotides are TGTGCCAGCAGTCTAGGGCCTAGCGGGGGGGAAGAGACCCAGTACTTC.

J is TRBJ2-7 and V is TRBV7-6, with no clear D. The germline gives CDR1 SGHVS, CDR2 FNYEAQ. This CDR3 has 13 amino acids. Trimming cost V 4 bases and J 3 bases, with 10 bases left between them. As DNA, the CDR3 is TGTGCCAGCAGCTCTATTTTGAACTACGAGCAGTACTTC. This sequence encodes CASSSILNYEQYF.

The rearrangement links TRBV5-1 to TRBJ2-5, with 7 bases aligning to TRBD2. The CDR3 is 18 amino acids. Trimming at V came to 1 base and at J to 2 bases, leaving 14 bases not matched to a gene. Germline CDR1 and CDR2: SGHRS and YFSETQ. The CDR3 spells CASSLMKGHGGFQETQYF. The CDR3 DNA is TGCGCCAGCAGCTTGATGAAAGGTCACGGGGGGTTTCAAGAGACCCAGTACTTC.

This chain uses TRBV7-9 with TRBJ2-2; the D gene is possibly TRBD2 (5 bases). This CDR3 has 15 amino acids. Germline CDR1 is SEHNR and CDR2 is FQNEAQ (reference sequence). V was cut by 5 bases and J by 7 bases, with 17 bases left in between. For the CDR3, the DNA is TGTGCCAGCAGCCATATCGAGGGAGCGGTCGGGGAGCTGTTTTTT. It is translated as CASSHIEGAVGELFF. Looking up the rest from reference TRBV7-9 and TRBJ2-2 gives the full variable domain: DTGVSQNPRHKITKRGQNVTFRCDPISEHNRLYWYRQTLGQGPEFLTYFQNEAQLEKSRLLSDRFSAERPKGSFSTLEIQRTEQGDSAMYLCASSHIEGAVGELFFGEGSRLTVL.

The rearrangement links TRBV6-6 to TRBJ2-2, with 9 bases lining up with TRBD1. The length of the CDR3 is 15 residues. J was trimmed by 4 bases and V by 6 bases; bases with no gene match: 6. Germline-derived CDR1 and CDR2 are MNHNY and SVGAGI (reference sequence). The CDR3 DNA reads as TGTGCCAGCAGCAAGGGACAGGGTTTCACCGGGGAGCTGTTTTTT. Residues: CASSKGQGFTGELFF.

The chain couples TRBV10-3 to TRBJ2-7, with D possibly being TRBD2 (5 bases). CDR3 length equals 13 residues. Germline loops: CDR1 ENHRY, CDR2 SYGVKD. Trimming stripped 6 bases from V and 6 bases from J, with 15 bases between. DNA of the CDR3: TGTGCCATCAGACCGGACTCTCGTCCCGAGCAGTACTTC. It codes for CAIRPDSRPEQYF.

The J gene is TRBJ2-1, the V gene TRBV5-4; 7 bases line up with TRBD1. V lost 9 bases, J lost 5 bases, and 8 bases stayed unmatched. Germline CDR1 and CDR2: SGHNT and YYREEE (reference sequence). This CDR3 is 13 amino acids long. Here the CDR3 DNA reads TGTGCCACCAGACAGGGTGTGGACAATGAGCAGTTCTTC. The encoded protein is CATRQGVDNEQFF.

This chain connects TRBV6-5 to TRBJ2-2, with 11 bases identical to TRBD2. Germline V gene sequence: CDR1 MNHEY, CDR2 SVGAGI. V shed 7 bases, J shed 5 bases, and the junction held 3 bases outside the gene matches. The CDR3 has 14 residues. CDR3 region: CASTLAGGTGELFF. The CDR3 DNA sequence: TGTGCCAGCACCCTAGCGGGAGGTACCGGGGAGCTGTTTTTT.

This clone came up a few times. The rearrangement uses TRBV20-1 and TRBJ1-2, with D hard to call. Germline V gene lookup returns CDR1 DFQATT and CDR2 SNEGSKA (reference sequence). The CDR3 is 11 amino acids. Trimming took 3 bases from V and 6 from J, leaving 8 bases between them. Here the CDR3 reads CSAREANGYTF. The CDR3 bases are TGCAGTGCTAGGGAGGCGAATGGCTACACCTTC.